This TCR beta chain comes out of a study of cytomegalovirus exposure and HLA in healthy donors. Overall study findings and caveats: It is likely that the observed cluster of highly shared sequence variants was a sequencing artifact. At a 0.05 false discovery rate, a later analysis found 16,951 TCR beta sequences to be associated with HLA alleles. Usually a TCR sequence was rare, but some public TCRs were found in many donors.

The PCR contained 60 Vbeta and 13 Jbeta primers. Clones were sequenced by immunoSEQ multiplex PCR, and TCRdb holds only the in-frame ones, with some missing. The sample carries 80,000 to 95,000 clones, nearly 70% recorded once. As for this clone: Its antigen is unknown.

This CDR3 has 15 amino acids. Germline CDR1 reads GTSNPN; CDR2 reads SVGIG (reference sequence). Trimming took 3 bases from V and 3 from J; bases not matched to a gene: 8. This clonotype was obtained from a woman in her fifties or sixties in good health and CMV-seropositive. J is TRBJ2-3 and V is TRBV30; TRBD2 aligns across 8 bases. The sequenced sample was PBMCs. This CDR3 is CAWSPLSGSTDTQYF. CDR3 nucleotides: TGTGCCTGGAGCCCACTAAGCGGGAGTACAGATACGCAGTATTTT.